A selection of T cell receptor beta chains follows, all from one sample in a study of OX40 agonist ivuxolimab in advanced cancers. The method was immunoSEQ multiplex PCR; TCRdb's version includes in-frame clones alone and lacks a portion of them. This sample yields tens of thousands of clones, of which more than 70% are seen a single time; more than 1% belongs to the top ten. The source material was CD4+ or CD8+ T cells sorted from blood, sampled in a trial of the OX40 agonist ivuxolimab. The receptors were sampled from an adult with an advanced solid tumor such as melanoma, head and neck, liver or kidney cancer. Each CDR3 is given with its conserved first and last residue. A D gene is named only where the DNA matches it firmly. Part of the rows lack a size; the others show once, few, many or a class for expanded clones.

D	V	length	J	size	CDR3	DNA
TRBD1	TRBV19	15	TRBJ1-1	-	CASSPRTGGGTEAFF	TGTGCCAGTAGTCCGCGGACAGGGGGTGGCACTGAAGCTTTCTTT
-	TRBV7-8	18	TRBJ2-3	-	CASSLNLRGYGSQDTQYF	TGTGCCAGCAGCCTAAACTTAAGGGGGTACGGCTCACAGGATACGCAGTATTTT
-	TRBV6-1	13	TRBJ1-2	-	CASSLDGYYGYTF	TGTGCCAGCTCCTTAGATGGATACTATGGCTACACCTTC
-	TRBV5-4	15	TRBJ2-2	-	CASSLARGRTGELFF	TGTGCCAGCAGCTTGGCCAGGGGGAGGACCGGGGAGCTGTTTTTT
-	TRBV5-1	14	TRBJ1-1	-	CASSSSVGRAEAFF	TGCGCCAGCAGCTCCTCAGTGGGGAGGGCTGAAGCTTTCTTT
-	TRBV28	12	TRBJ2-3	-	CASSLLADTQYF	TGTGCCAGCAGTTTACTAGCAGATACGCAGTATTTT
TRBD1	TRBV6-5	14	TRBJ1-6	once	CASSYGTGGSPLHF	TGTGCCAGCAGTTACGGGACAGGTGGTTCACCCCTCCACTTT
-	TRBV7-9	12	TRBJ1-1	-	CASSPQNTEAFF	TGTGCCAGCAGCCCTCAGAACACTGAAGCTTTCTTT
-	TRBV5-4	14	TRBJ2-2	-	CASSLGGGTGELFF	TGTGCCAGCAGCTTGGGTGGGGGCACCGGGGAGCTGTTTTTT
TRBD1	TRBV5-1	16	TRBJ2-4	once	CASSLTGGSAKNIQYF	TGCGCCAGCAGCTTGACAGGGGGAAGCGCCAAAAACATTCAGTACTTC
-	TRBV5-6	15	TRBJ2-6	-	CASSLKNPGANVLTF	TGTGCCAGCAGCTTGAAGAACCCTGGGGCCAACGTCCTGACTTTC
TRBD1	TRBV2	18	TRBJ1-1	-	CAGSVPKDPGGSNTEAFF	TGTGCCGGCAGTGTACCGAAAGACCCAGGGGGATCGAACACTGAAGCTTTCTTT
-	TRBV5-1	16	TRBJ1-2	few	CASSLEFPGRAYGYTF	TGCGCCAGCAGCTTGGAATTTCCTGGGCGCGCTTATGGCTACACCTTC
-	TRBV9	17	TRBJ2-6	-	CASSVKGLMAGANVLTF	TGTGCCAGCAGCGTAAAAGGGTTAATGGCTGGGGCCAACGTCCTGACTTTC
-	TRBV7-6	15	TRBJ2-6	-	CASSPQGSGANVLTF	TGTGCCAGCAGCCCGCAGGGTTCTGGGGCCAACGTCCTGACTTTC
-	TRBV6-6	15	TRBJ2-7	-	CASSYAVTGTYEQYF	TGTGCCAGCAGCTACGCCGTGACAGGCACCTACGAGCAGTACTTC
-	TRBV25-1	13	TRBJ1-6	-	CASRTEYNSPLHF	TGTGCCAGCAGGACAGAATATAATTCACCCCTCCACTTT
-	TRBV19	14	TRBJ2-5	-	CASSERTLKETQYF	TGTGCCAGTAGCGAACGGACACTAAAAGAGACCCAGTACTTC
TRBD1	TRBV18	15	TRBJ1-5	-	CASSPDRVSNQPQHF	TGTGCCAGCTCCCCGGACAGGGTAAGCAATCAGCCCCAGCATTTT
-	TRBV1	18	TRBJ2-1	-	CTSSQVVRDSTPSNEQFF	TGCACCAGCAGCCAAGTGGTCAGGGACTCAACTCCCTCCAATGAGCAGTTCTTC
-	TRBV7-8	16	TRBJ1-6	-	CASSLTVSSYNSPLHF	TGTGCCAGCAGCTTGACAGTGAGCTCCTATAATTCACCCCTCCACTTT
-	TRBV30	14	TRBJ1-2	-	CAWSTLPANYGYTF	TGTGCCTGGAGCACGTTACCAGCTAACTATGGCTACACCTTC
-	TRBV6-5	13	TRBJ2-3	once	CASRAGGTDTQYF	TGTGCCAGCAGGGCTGGGGGCACAGATACGCAGTATTTT
-	TRBV29-1	13	TRBJ1-4	-	CSVDSGANEKLFF	TGCAGCGTTGATTCGGGGGCTAATGAAAAACTGTTTTTT
-	TRBV7-9	16	TRBJ1-3	-	CASSLEWAVSGNTIYF	TGTGCCAGCAGCTTAGAATGGGCAGTCTCTGGAAACACCATATATTTT